One and the same sample provided the 24 T cell receptor beta chains below, sequenced in a study of radiation and T cells in renal cell carcinoma. Time point reported: baseline pretreatment blood. Treatment specified: 15 Gy SBRT to primary tumor, nephrectomy 4 weeks later. This table comes from immunoSEQ multiplex PCR, and its TCRdb copy is limited to in-frame clones, with some not included. The sample carries about 130,000 clones, 88% recorded once. Sample: blood, taken from a patient whose treatment included radiotherapy and nephrectomy. These receptors came from a woman aged 45-65 years with renal cell carcinoma.

This clone was seen only once. The chain uses TRBV11-2 and TRBJ2-1; 14 bases map to TRBD2. Germline lookup yields CDR1 SGHAT and CDR2 FQNNGV. The CDR3 consists of 17 residues. V was pared by 5 bases and J by 7 bases, with 10 bases of the junction left unmatched. This CDR3 is CASSPPRLAGGLNEQFF. The CDR3 nucleotides read TGTGCCAGCAGCCCCCCAAGACTAGCGGGGGGGTTAAATGAGCAGTTCTTC.

This sequence joins TRBV21-1 and TRBJ1-6. TRBV21-1 constitutes a pseudogene. This CDR3 spans 15 amino acids. CDR3 DNA sequence: TGTGCCAGCAGCAAAGCGGGGAGGTCGGTCTCACCCCTCCACTTT. Translation: CASSKAGRSVSPLHF.

DNA of the CDR3: TGTGCCAGCAGCTCGAGACGGTCAGATACGCAGTATTTT. Translating gives CASSSRRSDTQYF. The J gene is TRBJ2-3, the V gene TRBV27; D is uncertain. Per the germline V gene, CDR1 is MNHEY and CDR2 is SMNVEV (reference sequence). This CDR3 comprises 13 residues. The V gene lost 6 bases and the J gene lost 4 bases, with 11 bases spanning the gap.

This clone was counted once. The V gene is TRBV28, the J gene TRBJ2-5; no firm D call. The germline CDR1 and CDR2 sequences are MDHEN and SYDVKM. Trimming shortened V by 6 bases and J by 4 bases, and 15 bases separated the two germline ends. This CDR3 is built from 14 residues. The CDR3 coding sequence is TGTGCCAGCAGCCCGCCTCCAGTCCTAGAGACCCAGTACTTC. Translating it yields CASSPPPVLETQYF. The full variable domain, its missing parts supplied by reference TRBV28 and TRBJ2-5, is DVKVTQSSRYLVKRTGEKVFLECVQDMDHENMFWYRQDPGLGLRLIYFSYDVKMKEKGDIPEGYSVSREKKERFSLILESASTNQTSMYLCASSPPPVLETQYFGPGTRLLVL.

The V call is TRBV4-2, the J call TRBJ2-6; a weak D match, TRBD1 (6 bases). V dropped 1 base and J dropped 1 base, with 8 bases sitting between them. The V gene's germline CDR1 is LGHNA and CDR2 YNFKEQ. The CDR3 runs 16 residues. CDR3: CASSQGGRSGANVLTF. CDR3 in DNA: TGTGCCAGCAGCCAAGGGGGGCGGTCTGGGGCCAACGTCCTGACTTTC.

The V gene is TRBV7-2, the J gene TRBJ1-3; D is ambiguous. CDR3 length equals 14 residues. Trimming took 1 base from V and 0 from J, leaving 4 bases between them. Per germline, CDR1 SGHTA and CDR2 FQGNSA. CDR3 nucleotides: TGTGCCAGCAGCTTAGATTCCTCTGGAAACACCATATATTTT. Protein sequence: CASSLDSSGNTIYF.

The chain is built from TRBV6-5 and TRBJ2-3; 8 bases are shared with TRBD2. The CDR3 extends over 14 amino acids. The V gene's germline CDR1 is MNHEY and CDR2 SVGAGI. V lost 6 bases, J lost 7 bases, and 9 bases stayed unmatched. The chain's CDR3 is CASSPGLGEYTQYF. The CDR3, as DNA: TGTGCCAGCAGCCCGGGACTAGGGGAGTATACGCAGTATTTT.

The table lists this clone with a count of one. The gene calls are TRBV18 and TRBJ2-1, with D perhaps matching TRBD1 (6 bases). With 4 bases removed from V and 4 bases from J, the gap between germline ends came to 11 bases. The CDR3 loop spans 14 amino acids. Per germline, CDR1 KGHSH and CDR2 LQKENI. CDR3 loop: CASSLSGQYNEQFF. Written as DNA, the CDR3 is TGTGCCAGCTCACTGTCAGGACAGTACAATGAGCAGTTCTTC.

This clone has only a few counts. The V call is TRBV6-1, the J call TRBJ1-6; possibly TRBD1 for D (5 bases). V lost 6 bases and J lost 10, with 13 bases in between. The length of the CDR3 is 13 residues. Germline V gives CDR1 MNHNS, CDR2 SASEGT. CDR3 coding DNA: TGTGCCAGCAGCATGGGGACCCTATCACCCCTCCACTTT. Translated: CASSMGTLSPLHF.

This clone was seen a handful of times. The genes are TRBV5-6 and TRBJ1-2; D is undetermined. The CDR3 is 14 residues long. V gave up 6 bases and J gave up 4 bases, with 16 bases separating them. Germline V gene lookup returns CDR1 SGHDT and CDR2 YYEEEE. The chain's CDR3 is CASNLLSGLYGYTF. The CDR3 DNA reads TGTGCCAGCAACCTCCTTTCAGGCCTCTATGGCTACACCTTC.

The rearrangement links TRBV6-1 to TRBJ2-1; TRBD2 matches at 7 bases. The CDR3 totals 12 residues. After removal of 5 bases from V and 10 bases from J, the junction contained 5 bases not matched to a gene. CDR1 and CDR2 from the germline V gene are MNHNS and SASEGT. Written as DNA, the CDR3 is TGTGCCAGCAGTCCTGAGCGGGGCGAGCAGTTCTTC. It codes for CASSPERGEQFF.

This CDR3 is CATSPGWNSPLHF. CDR3 DNA: TGTGCCACTTCACCGGGTTGGAATTCACCCCTCCACTTT. This chain uses TRBV15 with TRBJ1-6, with D uncertain. V was shortened by 9 bases and J by 7 bases, with 13 bases between the two germline ends. This CDR3 has 13 residues. Germline V gives CDR1 LNHNV, CDR2 YYDKDF (reference sequence). Based on the CDR3 plus reference TRBV15 and TRBJ1-6, the full variable domain is DAMVIQNPRYQVTQFGKPVTLSCSQTLNHNVMYWYQQKSSQAPKLLFHYYDKDFNNEADTPDNFQSRRPNTSFCFLDIRSPGLGDTAMYLCATSPGWNSPLHFGNGTRLTVT.

V usage is TRBV4-2 and J usage is TRBJ1-2, with a tentative D call TRBD1 (6 bases). With 6 bases removed from V and 0 bases from J, the gap between germline ends came to 14 bases. The germline V gene encodes CDR1 LGHNA and CDR2 YNFKEQ. CDR3 length equals 15 residues. As DNA, the CDR3 is TGTGCCAGCAGATTTGGACAGTCAGCTAACTATGGCTACACCTTC. It is translated as CASRFGQSANYGYTF.

This chain joins TRBV6-6 and TRBJ2-7, with 10 bases lining up with TRBD1. Germline loops: CDR1 MNHNY, CDR2 SVGAGI (reference sequence). The V and J ends lost 7 bases and 6 bases, in that order; junction bases with no gene match: 9. The CDR3 contains 14 residues. The CDR3 DNA follows: TGTGCCAGCACCTCTACGGGACAGGGGACCGAGCAGTACTTC. As protein: CASTSTGQGTEQYF.

This rearrangement joins TRBV7-8 to TRBJ1-5; D remains ambiguous. Deletions cut 4 bases from V and 4 bases from J, with 5 bases between. Germline loops: CDR1 SGHVS, CDR2 FQNEAQ. The CDR3 has 12 amino acids. The CDR3 sequence is CASSSGNQPQHF. CDR3 nucleotide sequence: TGTGCCAGCAGCTCGGGGAATCAGCCCCAGCATTTT.

V is TRBV10-3 and J is TRBJ1-1; no reliable D call. From germline, CDR1 is ENHRY and CDR2 SYGVKD. This CDR3 contains 11 residues. V lost 9 bases, J lost 0 bases, and 5 bases lay in between. CDR3 nucleotide sequence: TGTGCCATAGGGCTGAACACTGAAGCTTTCTTT. Protein: CAIGLNTEAFF.

This clone occurred once. The chain links TRBV9 to TRBJ2-5; 16 nucleotides match TRBD2. This CDR3 spans 16 amino acids. After removal of 3 bases from V and 2 bases from J, the junction contained 1 base not matched to a gene. Germline loops: CDR1 SGDLS, CDR2 YYNGEE. CDR3 in DNA: TGTGCCAGCAGCGCGGGACTAGCGGGGGGGCAAGAGACCCAGTACTTC. This translates into CASSAGLAGGQETQYF. Together with reference TRBV9 and TRBJ2-5, the CDR3 gives the full variable domain: DSGVTQTPKHLITATGQRVTLRCSPRSGDLSVYWYQQSLDQGLQFLIQYYNGEERAKGNILERFSAQQFPDLHSELNLSSLELGDSALYFCASSAGLAGGQETQYFGPGTRLLVL.

This chain uses TRBV27 with TRBJ2-3; possibly TRBD1 or TRBD2 for D (5 bases each). V lost 6 bases and J lost 2, with 9 bases in between. The CDR3 totals 13 residues. The germline gives CDR1 MNHEY, CDR2 SMNVEV (reference sequence). CDR3 in DNA: TGTGCCAGCAGATTCGGGACCACAGATACGCAGTATTTT. It yields the protein CASRFGTTDTQYF.

This rearrangement joins TRBV29-1 to TRBJ2-5; 9 nucleotides match TRBD2. The CDR3 contains 13 residues. CDR1 is SQVTM, CDR2 ANQGSEA, per germline. V shed 8 bases and J 5 bases; nucleotides not matched to a gene: 9. The CDR3 nucleotides read TGCAGCACTCGCGGGGGGGCGTGGGAGACCCAGTACTTC. Protein product: CSTRGGAWETQYF.

This chain links TRBV29-1 with TRBJ1-3; tentatively, D is TRBD1 (5 bases). V lost 4 bases, J lost 0 bases, and 10 bases lay in between. This CDR3 region has 14 residues. Germline CDR1 SQVTM, CDR2 ANQGSEA. The CDR3 region has the DNA TGCAGCGTTGCGGGGCTACACTCTGGAAACACCATATATTTT. Residues: CSVAGLHSGNTIYF.

V usage is TRBV19 and J usage is TRBJ2-1; 12 nucleotides match TRBD2. The CDR3 length is 16 residues. The V segment lost 3 bases and the J segment 2 bases; nucleotides outside the gene matches: 2. From germline, CDR1 is LNHDA and CDR2 SQIVND (reference sequence). The CDR3 region has the DNA TGTGCCAGTAGTATGGGACTAGCGGGCGCCTACAATGAGCAGTTCTTC. Amino acid sequence: CASSMGLAGAYNEQFF.

The chain carries TRBV27 and TRBJ2-5, with 12 bases fitting TRBD2. CDR3 length equals 15 residues. V was clipped by 5 bases and J by 1 base; unmatched bases: 2. CDR1 is MNHEY, CDR2 SMNVEV, per germline (reference sequence). CDR3 region: CASSTSGGFQETQYF. The CDR3 DNA reads as TGTGCCAGCAGTACTAGCGGGGGGTTCCAAGAGACCCAGTACTTC.

The rearrangement joins TRBV5-4 to TRBJ2-3; TRBD1 aligns across 7 bases. The junction had 19 bases not matched to a gene; V was cut back by 3 bases and J by 6 bases. The CDR3 runs 18 residues. Germline lookup yields CDR1 SGHNT and CDR2 YYREEE (reference sequence). For the CDR3, the DNA is TGTGCCAGCAGCTCGACTGGCGTTGACAGGGTCTTCCAGGATACGCAGTATTTT. Amino acid sequence: CASSSTGVDRVFQDTQYF. Full variable domain (outside the CDR3, taken from reference TRBV5-4 and TRBJ2-3): ETGVTQSPTHLIKTRGQQVTLRCSSQSGHNTVSWYQQALGQGPQFIFQYYREEENGRGNFPPRFSGLQFPNYSSELNVNALELDDSALYLCASSSTGVDRVFQDTQYFGPGTRLTVL.

The gene calls are TRBV4-2 and TRBJ1-1, with D uncertain. The V and J ends lost 4 bases and 1 base respectively, with 10 bases between them. This CDR3 spans 14 amino acids. Germline assignment: CDR1 LGHNA and CDR2 YNFKEQ. CDR3 sequence (DNA): TGTGCCAGCAGCCGATTATGGAGGAACACTGAAGCTTTCTTT. Translation: CASSRLWRNTEAFF.